These T cell receptor beta chains were read from a single sample in a study of control samples from healthy donors and cancer patients. Method: immunoSEQ multiplex PCR; TCRdb's copy keeps in-frame clones and lacks some. The data contain about 160,000 clones, over 85% of them seen just once; the ten biggest clones take up about 9.3%. The sequenced material came from blood. These receptors originate from a woman aged 40 to 49 in good health. CDR3s include the opening cysteine and the closing phenylalanine or tryptophan. Fields, in order: D gene, V gene, J gene, CDR3 protein, CDR3 DNA. The D gene is left open where the match is weak.

NA,TRBV2,TRBJ1-1,CASSIRGDTEAFF,TGTGCCAGCAGTATTCGGGGCGACACTGAAGCTTTCTTT
NA,TRBV5-5,TRBJ2-2,CASSWRLAPGTGELFF,TGTGCCAGCAGCTGGAGGTTAGCGCCAGGCACCGGGGAGCTGTTTTTT
NA,TRBV7-2,TRBJ1-4,CASSLGRGNEKLFF,TGTGCCAGCAGCTTAGGACGGGGTAATGAAAAACTGTTTTTT
NA,TRBV4-3,TRBJ1-2,CASSRLMGSQAYTF,TGCGCCAGCAGCCGCTTAATGGGCAGTCAGGCCTACACCTTC
TRBD1,TRBV9,TRBJ1-4,CASSVEGTGPLNEKLFF,TGTGCCAGCAGCGTAGAGGGGACAGGGCCTCTTAATGAAAAACTGTTTTTT
NA,TRBV12-3/TRBV12-4,TRBJ1-5,CASSAPLGPQHF,TGTGCCAGCAGTGCACCCCTTGGCCCCCAGCATTTT
TRBD2,TRBV11-3,TRBJ2-4,CASSPPGRNIQYF,TGTGCCAGCAGCCCCCCCGGGAGGAACATTCAGTACTTC
NA,TRBV4-3,TRBJ1-2,CASSRKRGDFYGYTF,TGCGCCAGCAGCCGCAAAAGGGGGGACTTCTATGGCTACACCTTC
NA,TRBV11-2,TRBJ2-2,CASSLGAAGELFF,TGTGCCAGCAGCTTAGGGGCAGCCGGGGAGCTGTTTTTT
TRBD2,TRBV11-2,TRBJ2-5,CASSPRTSIETQYF,TGTGCCAGCAGCCCGCGGACTAGCATAGAGACCCAGTACTTC
NA,TRBV19,TRBJ1-1,CASTKGRNTEAFF,TGTGCCAGTACCAAGGGGCGGAACACTGAAGCTTTCTTT
NA,TRBV19,TRBJ1-5,CASSIDRVRGGQPQHF,TGTGCCAGTAGTATAGATCGGGTTAGAGGTGGTCAGCCCCAGCATTTT
TRBD1,TRBV9,TRBJ1-6,CASSVRGLGNSPLHF,TGTGCCAGCAGCGTAAGGGGGCTGGGTAATTCACCCCTCCACTTT
TRBD1,TRBV6-5,TRBJ1-1,CASKKTGDLEAFF,TGTGCCAGCAAAAAGACAGGGGACCTTGAAGCTTTCTTT
NA,TRBV5-4,TRBJ1-4,CASSLVGGVKRGKLFF,TGTGCCAGCAGCTTGGTGGGGGGAGTTAAAAGGGGAAAACTGTTTTTT